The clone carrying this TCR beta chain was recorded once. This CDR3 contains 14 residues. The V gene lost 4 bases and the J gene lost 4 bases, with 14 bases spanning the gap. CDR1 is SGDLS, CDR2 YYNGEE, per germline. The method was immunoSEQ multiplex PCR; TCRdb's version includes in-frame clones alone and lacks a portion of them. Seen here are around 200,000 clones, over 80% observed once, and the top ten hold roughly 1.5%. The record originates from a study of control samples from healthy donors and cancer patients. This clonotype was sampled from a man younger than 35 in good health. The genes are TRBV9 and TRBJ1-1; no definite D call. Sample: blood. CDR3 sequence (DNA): TGTGCCAGCAGCTCACTTCGTTTGGGCACTGAAGCTTTCTTT. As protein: CASSSLRLGTEAFF.